This T cell receptor (beta chain) was observed in a study of OX40 agonist ivuxolimab in advanced cancers. The assay was immunoSEQ multiplex PCR, and TCRdb's table has in-frame clones only and misses some. The table includes fewer than 55,000 clones, 80% to 90% detected once. This CDR3 is 15 amino acids long. The germline gives CDR1 SGHTA, CDR2 FQGTGA. The germline V and J ends were trimmed by 2 bases and 5 bases, with 13 bases remaining between them. This clonotype was sampled from an adult with an advanced solid tumor such as melanoma, head and neck, liver or kidney cancer. The sequences come from CD4+ or CD8+ T cells sorted from blood, collected in a trial of the OX40 agonist ivuxolimab. The rearrangement links TRBV7-3 to TRBJ2-1; D is possibly TRBD1 (5 bases). This CDR3 reads CASSLDSSPHNEQFF. The CDR3, as DNA: TGTGCCAGCAGCTTAGACAGTAGCCCCCACAATGAGCAGTTCTTC.